The 19 T cell receptor beta chains below come from one sample, sequenced in a study of cytomegalovirus exposure and HLA in healthy donors. Primers for the PCR totalled 60 Vbeta and 13 Jbeta. Some clones are missing from TCRdb's copy, which holds only in-frame ones; the method was immunoSEQ multiplex PCR. The data show about 76,000 clones, about 70% seen once. The sample was PBMCs. The source of these receptors is a male donor in good health and CMV-seropositive.

This chain links TRBV29-1 with TRBJ1-1; TRBD1 matches 8 bases. The CDR3 consists of 13 residues. V trimming: 6 bases; J trimming: 3 bases; junction bases outside the gene matches: 6. CDR1 and CDR2 from the germline V gene are SQVTM and ANQGSEA. The CDR3 DNA is TGCAGCGTAAACAGGGGGTCGGACACTGAAGCTTTCTTT. This gives the protein CSVNRGSDTEAFF.

This clone is a singleton in its sample. The rearrangement joins TRBV18 to TRBJ2-2; 10 positions match TRBD2. The trim removed 1 base at V and 6 bases at J, leaving 2 bases unmatched. The germline V gene encodes CDR1 KGHSH and CDR2 LQKENI. This CDR3 is 15 amino acids long. This chain's CDR3 is CASSPRTSGSGELFF. CDR3 sequence (DNA): TGTGCCAGCTCACCACGGACTAGCGGTTCCGGGGAGCTGTTTTTT.

V gene TRBV19 combines with J gene TRBJ2-7; 9 bases are shared with TRBD1. CDR1 is LNHDA and CDR2 is SQIVND in the germline V gene (reference sequence). The CDR3 is 14 residues long. The J segment lost 2 bases and the V segment lost 6 bases, leaving 5 bases of the junction unmatched. The CDR3 reads CASREQGAPYEQYF. The CDR3 DNA sequence: TGTGCCAGTAGGGAACAGGGGGCTCCCTACGAGCAGTACTTC.

V gene TRBV10-3 combines with J gene TRBJ1-3, with TRBD1 as a possible D gene (5 bases). This CDR3 has 13 residues. Trimming cost V 9 bases and J 0 bases, with 9 bases left between them. Germline loops: CDR1 ENHRY, CDR2 SYGVKD. The CDR3 bases are TGTGCCATGGGGCGAGGCTCTGGAAACACCATATATTTT. Its protein is CAMGRGSGNTIYF.

The gene calls are TRBV25-1 and TRBJ1-3, with unresolved D. The CDR3 spans 16 residues. The germline V gene has CDR1 MGHDK and CDR2 SYGVNS. V shed 6 bases and J shed 0 bases, with 15 bases lying between them. CDR3 bases: TGTGCCAGCAGCGGGTTGGGGAGCTACTCTGGAAACACCATATATTTT. Translation gives CASSGLGSYSGNTIYF.

This chain connects TRBV19 to TRBJ1-3; TRBD1 aligns across 7 bases. Germline CDR1 is LNHDA and CDR2 is SQIVND (reference sequence). J was trimmed by 0 bases and V by 4 bases; bases with no gene match: 9. The CDR3 runs 17 residues. CDR3 in DNA: TGTGCCAGTAGTACCCCCGGACAGGCGAGCTCTGGAAACACCATATATTTT. Its protein product is CASSTPGQASSGNTIYF.

V is TRBV5-4 and J is TRBJ2-1; D remains ambiguous. The CDR3 consists of 14 residues. Trimming took 0 bases from V and 6 from J, leaving 10 bases between them. Germline CDR1 is SGHNT and CDR2 is YYREEE (reference sequence). This chain's CDR3 is CASSLGWRLNEQFF. DNA for the CDR3: TGTGCCAGCAGCTTGGGGTGGCGGCTCAATGAGCAGTTCTTC.

The gene calls are TRBV2 and TRBJ2-5; the D gene is possibly TRBD1 (5 bases). The CDR3 length is 14 residues. In germline, CDR1 is SNHLY, CDR2 FYNNEI. Deletions cut 6 bases from V and 5 bases from J, with 16 bases between. The chain's CDR3 is CASRDRLTTETQYF. CDR3 DNA: TGTGCCAGCAGAGACAGATTAACAACGGAGACCCAGTACTTC.

This clone occurred a few times. The J gene is TRBJ2-7, the V gene TRBV18; TRBD2 matches 7 bases. J was trimmed by 4 bases and V by 3 bases; bases with no gene match: 9. In germline, CDR1 is KGHSH, CDR2 LQKENI. The length of the CDR3 is 15 residues. The CDR3 DNA follows: TGTGCCAGCTCACCGGGAGGGGCAGGCCTTTACGAGCAGTACTTC. It yields the protein CASSPGGAGLYEQYF.

The CDR3 coding sequence is TGCGCCAGCAGCCACCCGACAGGGGCGGATGAAAAACTGTTTTTT. Amino acids: CASSHPTGADEKLFF. The chain links TRBV4-1 to TRBJ1-4; 8 bases match TRBD1. The ends lost 3 bases at V and 6 bases at J; junction bases unmatched: 6. CDR3 size: 15 residues. CDR1 is MGHRA and CDR2 is YSYEKL in the germline V gene.

The J gene is TRBJ1-5, the V gene TRBV5-6; weak D call: TRBD1 (5 bases). From germline, CDR1 is SGHDT and CDR2 YYEEEE. The CDR3 loop spans 17 amino acids. Deletions cut 0 bases from V and 0 bases from J, with 13 bases between. This chain's CDR3 is CASSLGGLTDSNQPQHF. The CDR3 DNA follows: TGTGCCAGCAGCTTGGGGGGACTGACTGATAGCAATCAGCCCCAGCATTTT.

The CDR3: CAWSVQGGRETQYF. Written as DNA, the CDR3 is TGTGCCTGGAGTGTACAAGGGGGCAGAGAGACCCAGTACTTC. The rearrangement links TRBV30 to TRBJ2-5; 7 bases agree with TRBD1. The germline gives CDR1 GTSNPN, CDR2 SVGIG (reference sequence). V was pared by 0 bases and J by 4 bases, with 5 bases of the junction left unmatched. This CDR3 region has 14 residues.

This clone was picked up one time. The chain is built from TRBV5-6 and TRBJ2-5, with TRBD2 matching over 10 bases. The junction had 12 bases not matched to a gene; V was cut back by 5 bases and J by 5 bases. This CDR3 has 16 amino acids. Per the germline V gene, CDR1 is SGHDT and CDR2 is YYEEEE. The CDR3 nucleotides read TGTGCCAGCAGTCTTGCTATAGCGGGGGGCGGGGAGACCCAGTACTTC. Protein product: CASSLAIAGGGETQYF.

In DNA, the CDR3 is TGTGCCTGGAGTGTGTGGCAGTATTATGGCTACACCTTC. Amino acid sequence: CAWSVWQYYGYTF. This chain links TRBV30 with TRBJ1-2, with no clear D. CDR3 length: 13 residues. Deletions cut 0 bases from V and 5 bases from J, with 10 bases between. Germline V lookup: CDR1 GTSNPN, CDR2 SVGIG (reference sequence).

V gene TRBV18 combines with J gene TRBJ1-5, with 9 nucleotides matching TRBD1. Trimming at V came to 3 bases and at J to 1 base, leaving 10 bases not matched to a gene. CDR1 and CDR2 (germline): KGHSH, LQKENI. The CDR3 runs 18 residues. The CDR3 DNA reads TGTGCCAGCTCACCCCTCCGATGGGGACAGGGAAGCAATCAGCCCCAGCATTTT. This encodes CASSPLRWGQGSNQPQHF. The complete variable domain, with remaining parts taken from reference TRBV18 and TRBJ1-5, reads NAGVMQNPRHLVRRRGQEARLRCSPMKGHSHVYWYRQLPEEGLKFMVYLQKENIIDESGMPKERFSAEFPKEGPSILRIQQVVRGDSAAYFCASSPLRWGQGSNQPQHFGDGTRLSIL.

This clone has just one count. The genes are TRBV4-1 and TRBJ2-3; D might be TRBD1 (6 bases). Trimming took off 1 base at V and 1 base at J, with 9 bases between the two ends. Germline lookup yields CDR1 MGHRA and CDR2 YSYEKL. The CDR3 has 15 amino acids. The CDR3 loop reads CASSQGPGGTDTQYF. Here the CDR3 DNA reads TGCGCCAGCAGCCAAGGGCCAGGGGGCACAGATACGCAGTATTTT.

On this clone itself: The identical CDR3 is also encoded by other nucleotide sequences in the sample. This chain joins TRBV5-8 and TRBJ2-7; TRBD2 matches 7 bases. The CDR3 has 16 amino acids. Germline CDR1 reads SGHTS; CDR2 reads YDEGEE. With V trimmed by 4 bases and J by 3 bases, 13 bases remained unmatched. CDR3 nucleotides: TGTGCCAGCAGCGTAACTACGGGGGGTTTCTTCTACGAGCAGTACTTC. Residues: CASSVTTGGFFYEQYF.

The chain carries TRBV4-2 and TRBJ2-3, with D possibly matching TRBD2 (6 bases). The CDR3 covers 16 residues. Per the germline V gene, CDR1 is LGHNA and CDR2 is YNFKEQ. V lost 0 bases, J lost 3 bases, and 13 bases lay in between. CDR3 sequence (DNA): TGTGCCAGCAGCCAAGACTGGGGGGTGAGGACAGATACGCAGTATTTT. Translating it yields CASSQDWGVRTDTQYF.

This chain uses TRBV10-3 with TRBJ2-3, with TRBD2 identical over 13 bases. Germline values: CDR1 ENHRY, CDR2 SYGVKD. J was trimmed by 6 bases and V by 6 bases; bases with no gene match: 6. This CDR3 spans 15 amino acids. The CDR3 protein is CAISQLAGGSDTQYF. CDR3 in DNA: TGTGCCATCAGCCAACTAGCGGGAGGGTCGGATACGCAGTATTTT.